This TCR beta chain was captured by sequencing in a study of cytomegalovirus exposure and HLA in healthy donors. The CDR3 has 14 residues. The germline V gene has CDR1 SNHLY and CDR2 FYNNEI. Researchers ran the PCR with 60 Vbeta and 13 Jbeta primers. Measured with immunoSEQ multiplex PCR; TCRdb has only the in-frame clones, and not every one. This listing includes about 120,000 clones. The J gene is TRBJ2-5, the V gene TRBV2, with unresolved D. The J call may be in error: the DNA end matches TRBJ2-7 better. The sequenced material came from PBMCs. The TCR originated in a man aged 40-50 years in good health and CMV-seropositive. CDR3 loop: CASKVEILSYEQYF. The CDR3 DNA reads TGTGCCAGCAAAGTCGAAATCCTCTCCTACGAGCAGTACTTC.